This is a list of T cell receptor beta chains from one sample in a study of T-cell reconstitution after alpha-beta-depleted transplantation in children. TCRdb used MiXCR to reprocess the PCR reads, holding one entry per CDR3 protein. The data contain more than 200,000 distinct CDR3 sequences, roughly 24% of them singletons. The sample here was PBMCs, taken before TCRalphabeta/CD19-depleted stem cell transplant. Receptors originate from a girl aged 2 to 10 with Fanconi anemia, due to receive a stem cell transplant. Each CDR3 is given with its conserved first and last residue. D genes are given only for firm matches. Some rows have no size entry. The others give once, few or many, or a class for an expanded clone.

13	TRBJ2-3	once	TRBV5-4	.	CASSRAHTDTQYF	TGTGCCAGCAGCAGGGCACATACCGATACGCAGTATTTT
12	TRBJ2-1	many	TRBV10-3	.	CAISESIDEQFF	TGTGCCATCAGTGAGAGCATCGATGAGCAGTTCTTC
15	TRBJ2-7	many	TRBV20-1	TRBD2	CSARGLAGEAYEQYF	TGCAGTGCCCGAGGACTAGCGGGAGAGGCCTACGAGCAGTACTTC
11	TRBJ2-3	.	TRBV12-3/TRBV12-4	.	CASSKEDTQYF	TGTGCCAGCAGTAAAGAAGATACGCAGTATTTT
13	TRBJ2-3	few	TRBV18	.	CASSPTSTDTQYF	TGTGCCAGCTCACCTACTAGCACAGATACGCAGTATTTT
14	TRBJ2-7	.	TRBV5-1	.	CASTLTGVGYEQYF	TGCGCCAGCACCCTCACGGGGGTCGGCTACGAGCAGTACTTC
14	TRBJ2-7	few	TRBV28	TRBD1	CASSSTGGSYEQYF	TGTGCCAGCAGTTCCACAGGGGGATCCTACGAGCAGTACTTC
13	TRBJ2-5	.	TRBV18	.	CASSPLEEETQYF	TGTGCCAGCTCACCACTCGAGGAAGAGACCCAGTACTTC
14	TRBJ2-7	.	TRBV7-9	.	CASSFMGGISEQYF	TGTGCCAGCAGCTTTATGGGGGGCATCTCCGAGCAGTACTTC
17	TRBJ1-5	few	TRBV7-6	.	CASSLAQRFRGNQPQHF	TGTGCCAGCAGCTTAGCCCAGAGGTTTAGGGGCAATCAGCCCCAGCATTTT
15	TRBJ1-4	.	TRBV28	.	CASSSRGTTNEKLFF	TGTGCCAGCAGTTCCAGGGGCACAACTAATGAAAAACTGTTTTTT
15	TRBJ2-5	.	TRBV9	.	CASSVEGGLLETQYF	TGTGCCAGCAGCGTAGAGGGCGGGTTGTTGGAGACCCAGTACTTC
14	TRBJ1-2	many	TRBV10-3	.	CAISETGMDYGYTF	TGTGCCATCAGTGAGACAGGGATGGACTATGGCTACACCTTC
13	TRBJ2-1	few	TRBV18	.	CASSPREAGEQFF	TGTGCCAGCTCACCACGGGAAGCCGGTGAGCAGTTCTTC
15	TRBJ2-1	few	TRBV5-1	.	CASSFMDHSYNEQFF	TGCGCCAGCAGCTTCATGGACCATTCCTACAATGAGCAGTTCTTC
18	TRBJ2-2	many	TRBV27	TRBD2	CASSFQGLAGVLTGELFF	TGTGCCAGCAGTTTCCAAGGACTAGCGGGAGTGCTAACCGGGGAGCTGTTTTTT
13	TRBJ2-1	.	TRBV20-1	.	CSAREGLYNEQFF	TGCAGTGCTAGGGAGGGCCTTTACAATGAGCAGTTCTTC
13	TRBJ2-3	.	TRBV20-1	.	CSARAPGWDTQYF	TGCAGTGCTAGAGCTCCGGGGTGGGATACGCAGTATTTT
13	TRBJ2-3	many	TRBV29-1	.	CSVEEMGADTQYF	TGCAGCGTTGAAGAAATGGGAGCAGATACGCAGTATTTT
14	TRBJ2-3	.	TRBV5-1	.	CASSLLDVADTQYF	TGCGCCAGCAGCTTGTTGGATGTTGCAGATACGCAGTATTTT
12	TRBJ2-7	.	TRBV20-1	.	CSARGEIYEQYF	TGCAGTGCTAGAGGAGAAATCTACGAGCAGTACTTC
13	TRBJ1-2	few	TRBV5-5	.	CASSLGTIWGYTF	TGTGCCAGCAGCCTGGGGACCATTTGGGGCTACACCTTC
16	TRBJ2-5	many	TRBV6-5	.	CASSYGVVTIPETQYF	TGTGCCAGCAGTTACGGCGTAGTGACTATTCCAGAGACCCAGTACTTC
14	TRBJ1-2	few	TRBV21-1	.	CASSKDGFVMGYTF	TGTGCCAGCAGCAAAGACGGGTTTGTGATGGGCTACACCTTC
15	TRBJ2-7	many	TRBV12-3/TRBV12-4	.	CASRPQGEGVREQYF	TGTGCCAGCAGGCCTCAGGGTGAAGGAGTACGGGAGCAGTACTTC
13	TRBJ2-1	.	TRBV30	.	CAWSVGIYNEQFF	TGTGCCTGGAGTGTTGGAATATACAATGAGCAGTTCTTC
14	TRBJ2-7	.	TRBV6-5	.	CASSQGGESYEQYF	TGTGCCAGCAGTCAGGGCGGGGAATCCTACGAGCAGTACTTC
14	TRBJ2-3	many	TRBV6-5	TRBD1	CASSYRGRTDTQYF	TGTGCCAGCAGTTACAGGGGGCGCACAGATACGCAGTATTTT
15	TRBJ2-7	many	TRBV7-2	.	CASSLSAGLGYEQYF	TGTGCCAGCAGCTTATCTGCAGGACTGGGGTACGAGCAGTACTTC
15	TRBJ2-4	many	TRBV12-3/TRBV12-4	.	CASSVTSLAKNIQYF	TGTGCCAGCAGTGTGACTTCCCTAGCCAAAAACATTCAGTACTTC
13	TRBJ1-1	many	TRBV29-1	.	CSVNRKEGTEAFF	TGCAGCGTCAACAGGAAAGAGGGCACTGAAGCTTTCTTT
14	TRBJ2-1	.	TRBV9	TRBD1	CASSVRTGNNEQFF	TGTGCCAGCAGCGTCAGGACAGGGAATAATGAGCAGTTCTTC
13	TRBJ2-2	.	TRBV5-4	TRBD1	CASQGAGTGEVFF	TGTGCCAGCCAGGGGGCAGGGACCGGGGAGGTGTTTTTT
13	TRBJ2-7	many	TRBV12-3/TRBV12-4	TRBD1	CASTLDRGYEQYF	TGTGCCAGCACCTTGGACAGGGGTTACGAGCAGTACTTC
13	TRBJ2-7	many	TRBV25-1	.	CASTGGPTYEQYF	TGTGCCAGCACCGGGGGACCGACCTACGAGCAGTACTTC
16	TRBJ2-2	.	TRBV7-3	.	CASSLTGTPNTGELFF	TGTGCCAGCAGCTTAACGGGGACACCTAACACCGGGGAGCTGTTTTTT
13	TRBJ2-5	many	TRBV5-1	.	CASSVGHQETQYF	TGCGCCAGCAGCGTCGGCCATCAAGAGACCCAGTACTTC
14	TRBJ2-4	few	TRBV29-1	TRBD1	CSVRTGVAKNIQYF	TGCAGCGTGAGAACAGGGGTAGCCAAAAACATTCAGTACTTC
12	TRBJ2-7	many	TRBV29-1	.	CSVVGESYEQYF	TGCAGCGTTGTCGGGGAATCCTACGAGCAGTACTTC
15	TRBJ2-7	many	TRBV6-5	TRBD1	CASSYSRDSAYEQYF	TGTGCCAGCAGTTACTCTAGGGACAGCGCCTACGAGCAGTACTTC
17	TRBJ2-3	.	TRBV4-1	.	CASSQYFIFVSTDTQYF	TGCGCCAGCAGCCAATATTTTATATTCGTGAGTACAGATACGCAGTATTTT
12	TRBJ2-1	few	TRBV6-5	.	CASSYFAREQFF	TGTGCCAGCAGTTATTTTGCGCGAGAGCAGTTCTTC
15	TRBJ2-7	.	TRBV20-1	TRBD2	CSARDVDASGYEQYF	TGCAGTGCTAGAGATGTGGACGCTAGCGGTTACGAGCAGTACTTC
15	TRBJ2-5	.	TRBV12-3/TRBV12-4	TRBD2	CASSPATSGKETQYF	TGTGCCAGCAGTCCGGCGACTAGCGGAAAAGAGACCCAGTACTTC
11	TRBJ2-2	.	TRBV6-2/TRBV6-3	.	CASNEGGELFF	TGTGCCAGCAACGAGGGCGGGGAGCTGTTTTTT
13	TRBJ2-7	many	TRBV5-1	.	CASSLFSPYEQYF	TGCGCCAGCAGCTTGTTTTCCCCCTACGAGCAGTACTTC
8	TRBJ2-1	.	TRBV20-1	.	CSVGGQFF	TGCAGTGTCGGGGGGCAGTTCTTC
13	TRBJ1-2	.	TRBV7-2	.	CASSLARDGGYTF	TGTGCCAGCAGCTTAGCAAGGGACGGTGGCTACACCTTC
12	TRBJ2-5	many	TRBV29-1	.	CSAGALRETQYF	TGCAGCGCAGGGGCTCTCCGAGAGACCCAGTACTTC
16	TRBJ2-7	.	TRBV9	.	CASSVGGDGTLYEQYF	TGTGCCAGCAGCGTAGGCGGGGATGGGACGCTCTACGAGCAGTACTTC
14	TRBJ1-2	.	TRBV5-1	.	CASSLEGPHYGYTF	TGCGCCAGCAGCTTGGAGGGGCCCCACTATGGCTACACCTTC
15	TRBJ2-1	few	TRBV5-1	.	CASSLEIGTYNEQFF	TGCGCCAGCAGCTTGGAAATCGGGACTTACAATGAGCAGTTCTTC
15	TRBJ2-1	few	TRBV6-2/TRBV6-3	TRBD2	CASSYVAGGPLEQFF	TGTGCCAGCAGTTACGTTGCGGGGGGGCCGCTTGAGCAGTTCTTC
15	TRBJ2-3	.	TRBV29-1	TRBD2	CSVGGGEDSTDTQYF	TGCAGCGTTGGGGGGGGGGAAGACTCCACAGATACGCAGTATTTT
13	TRBJ2-7	.	TRBV20-1	.	CSALIQGTYEQYF	TGCAGTGCTCTCATCCAAGGGACCTACGAGCAGTACTTC
16	TRBJ2-1	many	TRBV25-1	TRBD2	CASSEFGTSDYNEQFF	TGTGCCAGCAGTGAATTCGGGACTAGCGACTACAATGAGCAGTTCTTC
15	TRBJ2-7	once	TRBV4-2	TRBD2	CASSSGTSGDYEQYF	TGTGCCAGCAGCTCCGGGACTAGCGGGGACTACGAGCAGTACTTC
13	TRBJ2-1	few	TRBV5-1	.	CASYGSARNEQFF	TGCGCCAGCTATGGTAGCGCCCGAAATGAGCAGTTCTTC
16	TRBJ2-2	few	TRBV24-1	.	CATSDLQVGATGELFF	TGTGCCACCAGTGATCTACAGGTTGGGGCGACCGGGGAGCTGTTTTTT
13	TRBJ2-3	.	TRBV7-2	.	CASSFFDPDTQYF	TGTGCCAGCAGCTTCTTCGATCCAGATACGCAGTATTTT